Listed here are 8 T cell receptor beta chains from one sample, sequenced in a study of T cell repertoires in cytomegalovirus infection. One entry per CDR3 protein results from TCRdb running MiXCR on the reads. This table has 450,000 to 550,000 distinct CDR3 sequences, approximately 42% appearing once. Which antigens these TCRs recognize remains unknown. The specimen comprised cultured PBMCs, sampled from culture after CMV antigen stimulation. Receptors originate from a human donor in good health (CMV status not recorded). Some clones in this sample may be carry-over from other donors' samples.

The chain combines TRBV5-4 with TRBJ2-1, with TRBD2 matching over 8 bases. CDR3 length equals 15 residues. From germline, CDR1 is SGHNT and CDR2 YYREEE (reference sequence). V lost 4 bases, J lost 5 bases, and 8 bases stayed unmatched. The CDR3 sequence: CASSPGGDPNNEQFF. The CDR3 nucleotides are TGTGCCAGCAGCCCGGGGGGGGACCCTAACAATGAGCAGTTCTTC.

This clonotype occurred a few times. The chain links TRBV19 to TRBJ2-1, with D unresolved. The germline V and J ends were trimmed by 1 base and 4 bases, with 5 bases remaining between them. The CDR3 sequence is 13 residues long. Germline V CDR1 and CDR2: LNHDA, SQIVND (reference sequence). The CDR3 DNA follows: TGTGCCAGTAGTATAGTATTTTACAATGAGCAGTTCTTC. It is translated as CASSIVFYNEQFF.

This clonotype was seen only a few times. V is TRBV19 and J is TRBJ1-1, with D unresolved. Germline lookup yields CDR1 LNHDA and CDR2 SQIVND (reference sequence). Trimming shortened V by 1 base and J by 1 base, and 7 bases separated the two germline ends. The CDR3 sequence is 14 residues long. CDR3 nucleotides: TGTGCCAGTAGTATAGTAACGGAGAACACTGAAGCTTTCTTT. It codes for CASSIVTENTEAFF.

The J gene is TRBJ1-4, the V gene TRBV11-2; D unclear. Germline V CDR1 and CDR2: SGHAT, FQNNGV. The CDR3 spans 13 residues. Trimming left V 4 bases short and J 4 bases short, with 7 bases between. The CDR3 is CASSSGLNEKLFF. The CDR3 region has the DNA TGTGCCAGCAGCTCGGGCCTTAATGAAAAACTGTTTTTT.

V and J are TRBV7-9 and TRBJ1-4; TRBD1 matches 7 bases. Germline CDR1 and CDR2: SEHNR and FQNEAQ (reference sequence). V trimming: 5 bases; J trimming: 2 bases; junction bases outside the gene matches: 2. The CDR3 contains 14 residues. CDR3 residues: CASSQGGTNEKLFF. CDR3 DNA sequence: TGTGCCAGCAGCCAGGGGGGTACTAATGAAAAACTGTTTTTT.

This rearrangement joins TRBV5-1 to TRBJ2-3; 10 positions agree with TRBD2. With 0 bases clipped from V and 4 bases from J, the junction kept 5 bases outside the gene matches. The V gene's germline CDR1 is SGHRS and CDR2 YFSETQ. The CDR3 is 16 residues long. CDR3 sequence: CASSLALAGVADTQYF. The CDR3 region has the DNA TGCGCCAGCAGCTTGGCCCTAGCGGGAGTGGCAGATACGCAGTATTTT.

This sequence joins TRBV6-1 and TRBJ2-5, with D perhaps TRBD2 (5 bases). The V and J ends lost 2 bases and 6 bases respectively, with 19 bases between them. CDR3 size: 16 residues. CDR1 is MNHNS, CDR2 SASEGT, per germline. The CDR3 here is CASSEPLAGPRKTQYF. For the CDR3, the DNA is TGTGCCAGCAGTGAACCTCTGGCGGGTCCTCGGAAGACCCAGTACTTC.

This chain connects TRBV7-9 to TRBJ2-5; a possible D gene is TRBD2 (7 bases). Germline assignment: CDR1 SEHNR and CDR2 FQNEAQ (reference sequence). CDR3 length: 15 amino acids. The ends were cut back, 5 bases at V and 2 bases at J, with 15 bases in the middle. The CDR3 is CASSPRGAAQETQYF. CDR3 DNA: TGTGCCAGCAGCCCCCGGGGGGCGGCACAAGAGACCCAGTACTTC.